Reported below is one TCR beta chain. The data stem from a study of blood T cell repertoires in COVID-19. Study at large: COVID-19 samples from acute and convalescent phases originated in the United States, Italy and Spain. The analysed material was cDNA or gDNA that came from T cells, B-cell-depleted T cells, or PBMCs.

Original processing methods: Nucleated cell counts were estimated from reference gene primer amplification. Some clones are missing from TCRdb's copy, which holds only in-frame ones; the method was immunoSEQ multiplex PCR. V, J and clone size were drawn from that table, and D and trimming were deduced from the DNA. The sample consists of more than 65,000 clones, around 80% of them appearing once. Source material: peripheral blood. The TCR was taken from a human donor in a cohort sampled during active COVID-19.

The CDR3: CASSEGGRTEAFF. CDR3 coding DNA: TGTGCCAGCAGTGAAGGAGGTCGCACTGAAGCTTTCTTT. The V gene is TRBV2, the J gene TRBJ1-1; D remains ambiguous. This CDR3 is built from 13 residues. Per germline, CDR1 SNHLY and CDR2 FYNNEI. With 1 base removed from V and 4 bases from J, the gap between germline ends came to 7 bases. The whole variable domain, remainder taken from reference TRBV2 and TRBJ1-1, is EPEVTQTPSHQVTQMGQEVILRCVPISNHLYFYWYRQILGQKVEFLVSFYNNEISEKSEIFDDQFSVERPDGSNFTLKIRSTKLEDSAMYFCASSEGGRTEAFFGQGTRLTVV.